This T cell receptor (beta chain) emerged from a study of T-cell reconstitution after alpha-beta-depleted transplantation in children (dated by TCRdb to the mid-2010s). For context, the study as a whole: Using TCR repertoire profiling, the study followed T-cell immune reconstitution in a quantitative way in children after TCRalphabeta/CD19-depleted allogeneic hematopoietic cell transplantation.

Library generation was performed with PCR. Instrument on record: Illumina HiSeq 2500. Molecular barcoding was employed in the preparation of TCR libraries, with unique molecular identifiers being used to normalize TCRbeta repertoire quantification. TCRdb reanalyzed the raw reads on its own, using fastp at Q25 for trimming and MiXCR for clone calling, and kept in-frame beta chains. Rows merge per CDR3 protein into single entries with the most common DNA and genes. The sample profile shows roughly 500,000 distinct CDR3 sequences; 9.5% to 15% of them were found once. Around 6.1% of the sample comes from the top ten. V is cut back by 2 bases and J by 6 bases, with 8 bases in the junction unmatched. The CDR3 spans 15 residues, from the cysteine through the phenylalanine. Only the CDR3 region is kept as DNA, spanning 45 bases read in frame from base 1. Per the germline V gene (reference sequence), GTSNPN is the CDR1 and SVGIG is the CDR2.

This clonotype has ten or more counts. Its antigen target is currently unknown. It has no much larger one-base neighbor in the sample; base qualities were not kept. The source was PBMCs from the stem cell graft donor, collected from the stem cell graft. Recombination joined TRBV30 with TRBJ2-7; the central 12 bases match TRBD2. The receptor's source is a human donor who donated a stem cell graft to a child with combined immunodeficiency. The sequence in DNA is TGTGCCTGGAGTCATGGACTAGCGGGACGCCCCGAGCAGTACTTC. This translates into CAWSHGLAGRPEQYF.